A single sample gave rise to the 20 T cell receptor beta chains below, sequenced in a study of blood T cells in healthy people across ages (dated by TCRdb to between 2014 and 2016). Library preparation used 5' RACE. Reads for this sample came from an Illumina HiSeq 2500. A second PCR of roughly 7 to 11 cycles was run with a J-beta primer mix and a sample-barcoded 5' primer. TCRdb passed the public sequencing reads through fastp at Q25 and MiXCR, retaining productive beta sequences. When rows share a CDR3 protein, they turn into one entry using the most common DNA and genes. The sample includes around 1.7 million distinct CDR3 sequences, with about 28% observed a single time. The leading ten clones occupy around 7.7% of the sample. Sequencing was done on a sample of blood. The receptors come from a woman aged 25 to 39 in good health.

This clonotype was picked up a small number of times. The rearrangement links TRBV15 to TRBJ1-4, with 8 nucleotides matching TRBD1. This CDR3 has 13 residues. V shed 9 bases and J 7 bases; nucleotides not matched to a gene: 7. Per the germline V gene, CDR1 is LNHNV and CDR2 is YYDKDF (reference sequence). The CDR3: CATGQGGFEKLFF. The DNA for the CDR3 is TGTGCCACTGGACAGGGCGGGTTTGAAAAACTGTTTTTT.

The chain employs TRBV7-6 and TRBJ2-7, with 9 bases aligning to TRBD1. V gave up 1 base and J gave up 5 bases; unmatched junction bases: 6. The germline gives CDR1 SGHVS, CDR2 FNYEAQ. The CDR3 spans 15 residues. CDR3 bases: TGTGCCAGCAGCTTAGGGACAGGGGCTGTCCACGAGCAGTACTTC. Its translation: CASSLGTGAVHEQYF.

The chain is built from TRBV5-5 and TRBJ1-1; D is unclear. This CDR3 has 16 residues. Germline V lookup: CDR1 SGHKS, CDR2 YYEKEE (reference sequence). The V end was cut by 1 base, the J end by 2 bases, with 15 bases between. CDR3: CASSLFGRAINTEAFF. CDR3 nucleotide sequence: TGTGCCAGCAGCTTGTTCGGTAGAGCCATCAACACTGAAGCTTTCTTT.

This sequence joins TRBV6-5 and TRBJ1-3; 9 nucleotides agree with TRBD1. The CDR3 extends over 16 amino acids. The ends lost 5 bases at V and 0 bases at J; junction bases unmatched: 5. Germline V gene sequence: CDR1 MNHEY, CDR2 SVGAGI. In DNA form, the CDR3 reads TGTGCCAGCAGTCCACAGGGGGCAGACTCTGGAAACACCATATATTTT. It codes for CASSPQGADSGNTIYF.

Turning to this clonotype: Being one base from a much bigger clone, this may be a read error. The CDR3 DNA reads TGTGCCACCAGCAGAGAAAGGGCTAGCGGGAGTCTGGGCCCCTACAATGAGCAGTACTTC. It yields the protein CATSRERASGSLGPYNEQYF. The genes are TRBV15 and TRBJ2-5, with 10 positions matching TRBD2. CDR1 and CDR2 (germline): LNHNV, YYDKDF (reference sequence). The CDR3 is 20 amino acids. V lost 0 bases, J lost 11 bases, and 24 bases stayed unmatched.

The chain recombines TRBV18 with TRBJ2-7, with 7 bases lining up with TRBD2. Germline V gene sequence: CDR1 KGHSH, CDR2 LQKENI. V shed 5 bases and J 3 bases; nucleotides not matched to a gene: 10. The CDR3 runs 15 residues. The CDR3 DNA reads as TGTGCCAGCTCAGCCGTAGTGGGGGGGAACTACGAGCAGTACTTC. It codes for CASSAVVGGNYEQYF.

This clonotype came up a few times. The genes are TRBV6-1 and TRBJ2-7; 8 nucleotides line up with TRBD1. CDR3 length equals 14 residues. From germline, CDR1 is MNHNS and CDR2 SASEGT. J gave up 3 bases and V 6 bases, and 7 bases lay outside the gene matches. CDR3 loop: CASRSGQVGYEQYF. CDR3 bases: TGTGCCAGCAGATCGGGACAGGTGGGCTACGAGCAGTACTTC.

Ten or more counts support this clonotype. This chain uses TRBV11-2 with TRBJ2-7; perhaps TRBD2 as D (5 bases). The germline V gene has CDR1 SGHAT and CDR2 FQNNGV. The CDR3 extends over 14 amino acids. Trimming cost V 5 bases and J 6 bases, with 17 bases left between them. The CDR3 loop is CASSPSRGRSEQYF. The CDR3 region has the DNA TGTGCCAGCAGCCCTAGCCGAGGTCGGAGCGAGCAGTACTTC.

A remark on this clonotype: At one end, the junction sequence differs from germline, possibly due to a read error. The chain links TRBV28 to TRBJ2-3, with 10 bases that match TRBD1. The CDR3 contains 16 residues. Germline CDR1 MDHEN, CDR2 SYDVKM. As DNA, the CDR3 is TGTGCCAGTGATCCGGGACAGGGGATTAGCATAGATACGCAGTATTTT. Translating it yields CASDPGQGISIDTQYF. Together with reference TRBV28 and TRBJ2-3, the CDR3 gives the full variable domain: DVKVTQSSRYLVKRTGEKVFLECVQDMDHENMFWYRQDPGLGLRLIYFSYDVKMKEKGDIPEGYSVSREKKERFSLILESASTNQTSMYLCASDPGQGISIDTQYFGPGTRLTVL.

This chain uses TRBV12-3 or TRBV12-4 with TRBJ1-2; D may be TRBD1 (5 bases). The CDR3 runs 14 residues. V was pared by 1 base and J by 3 bases, with 9 bases between. This chain's CDR3 is CASSLVRRDYGYTF. DNA of the CDR3: TGTGCCAGCAGTTTAGTGCGCAGGGACTATGGCTACACCTTC.

This chain links TRBV29-1 with TRBJ2-7, with a tentative D call TRBD2 (5 bases). There are 11 residues in the CDR3. Germline CDR1 is SQVTM and CDR2 is ANQGSEA. V shed 6 bases and J shed 3 bases, with 9 bases lying between them. The CDR3 DNA follows: TGCAGCGTGTGGACTCGCTACGAGCAGTACTTC. It is translated as CSVWTRYEQYF.

This clonotype has more than one count but fewer than ten. The rearrangement joins TRBV24-1 to TRBJ2-2; 10 nucleotides agree with TRBD2. The trim removed 3 bases at V and 5 bases at J, leaving 5 bases unmatched. Per the germline V gene, CDR1 is KGHDR and CDR2 is SFDVKD. The CDR3 loop spans 16 amino acids. CDR3 sequence reads: CATSDPSGGSTGELFF. Written as DNA, the CDR3 is TGTGCCACCAGTGATCCTAGCGGGGGATCTACCGGGGAGCTGTTTTTT.

This clonotype was seen only a few times. The rearrangement uses TRBV4-1 and TRBJ2-5; D remains ambiguous. Germline CDR1 and CDR2: MGHRA and YSYEKL. V was clipped by 4 bases and J by 5 bases, with 11 bases between them. This CDR3 comprises 13 residues. CDR3 coding DNA: TGCGCCAGCAGCCGCCGACGGTCGGAGACCCAGTACTTC. Its protein is CASSRRRSETQYF.

For this clonotype: A read error may account for a junction end that differs from germline. The chain uses TRBV5-4 and TRBJ2-5, with 8 bases identical to TRBD1. This CDR3 has 14 residues. Germline loops: CDR1 SGHNT, CDR2 YYREEE (reference sequence). This CDR3 reads CVSSSTGDWETQYF. CDR3 bases: TGTGTCAGCAGCTCGACAGGGGACTGGGAGACCCAGTACTTC.

This clonotype was picked up many times. V gene TRBV7-6 combines with J gene TRBJ2-1; 13 bases match TRBD2. Looked up from germline, CDR1 is SGHVS and CDR2 is FNYEAQ. The junction had 7 bases not matched to a gene; V was cut back by 5 bases and J by 9 bases. CDR3 length: 15 amino acids. The chain's CDR3 is CASSPGLAGVGEQFF. CDR3 DNA sequence: TGTGCCAGCAGCCCAGGACTAGCGGGAGTGGGTGAGCAGTTCTTC. Combining the CDR3 with reference TRBV7-6 and TRBJ2-1 gives the whole variable domain GAGVSQSPRYKVTKRGQDVALRCDPISGHVSLYWYRQALGQGPEFLTYFNYEAQQDKSGLPNDRFSAERPEGSISTLTIQRTEQRDSAMYRCASSPGLAGVGEQFFGPGTRLTVL.

J is TRBJ2-3 and V is TRBV7-2; TRBD1 or TRBD2 may be the D gene (6 bases each). This CDR3 is 15 amino acids long. V lost 10 bases, J lost 1 base, and 18 bases lay in between. Germline V gives CDR1 SGHTA, CDR2 FQGNSA. This CDR3 reads CATDWGAGRTDTQYF. In nucleotides, the CDR3 is TGTGCCACCGACTGGGGGGCGGGACGCACAGATACGCAGTATTTT.

This sequence joins TRBV4-1 and TRBJ2-1, with 7 bases fitting TRBD2. Germline V gene data show CDR1 as MGHRA and CDR2 as YSYEKL. Germline trimming cut 3 bases from V and 3 bases from J; bases unmatched to any gene: 5. There are 15 residues in the CDR3. CDR3 protein: CASSQYERGYNEQFF. The CDR3 DNA is TGCGCCAGCAGCCAGTATGAGCGGGGCTACAATGAGCAGTTCTTC.

CDR3 amino acids: CASGLVGRLLPDTQYF. The DNA of the CDR3 is TGTGCTAGTGGTTTGGTAGGGCGGCTTCTCCCAGATACGCAGTATTTT. J is TRBJ2-3 and V is TRBV12-5; unclear D gene. The CDR3 totals 16 residues. Germline V gene sequence: CDR1 LGHNT, CDR2 FRNRAP. V lost 0 bases and J lost 4, with 14 bases in between.

This clonotype was recorded at least ten times. V gene TRBV18 combines with J gene TRBJ2-3; D is uncertain. Germline V gene data show CDR1 as KGHSH and CDR2 as LQKENI. This CDR3 has 15 amino acids. V lost 3 bases and J 2 bases, leaving 12 bases between the germline ends. The CDR3 here is CASSPGLLDTDTQYF. CDR3 in DNA: TGTGCCAGCTCACCCGGATTGTTGGACACAGATACGCAGTATTTT.

The chain couples TRBV4-3 to TRBJ2-1, with D maybe TRBD2 (5 bases). CDR1 is LGHNA and CDR2 is YSLEER in the germline V gene. V lost 2 bases and J lost 9, with 17 bases in between. The CDR3 runs to 15 residues. The CDR3 nucleotides read TGCGCCAGCAGCCAATTAAGCCCAAGCGAGGGTGAGCAGTTCTTC. Protein product: CASSQLSPSEGEQFF.